Presented here are 20 T cell receptor beta chains from one specimen sequenced in a study of blood T cell repertoires in COVID-19. Some clones are missing from TCRdb's copy, which holds only in-frame ones; the method was immunoSEQ multiplex PCR. Among more than 65,000 clones listed, about 73% were seen once. The source material was peripheral blood. These receptors were taken from a woman in her seventies with acute or convalescent COVID-19.

CDR3 residues: CASKDGTWNTEAFF. The CDR3 DNA follows: TGCGCCAGTAAGGACGGGACTTGGAACACTGAAGCTTTCTTT. This chain connects TRBV10-2 to TRBJ1-1; weak D call: TRBD1 (5 bases). The CDR3 sequence is 14 residues long. Germline CDR1 is WSHSY and CDR2 is SAAADI. V was clipped by 9 bases and J by 1 base, with 15 bases between them.

The chain carries TRBV7-8 and TRBJ1-3; the match to TRBD1 covers 7 bases. V dropped 6 bases and J dropped 0; count of bases not matched to a gene: 8. This CDR3 comprises 16 residues. Germline assignment: CDR1 SGHVS and CDR2 FQNEAQ. The CDR3 DNA follows: TGTGCCAGCAGTTCAACCCGGGACAGCTCTGGAAACACCATATATTTT. It specifies CASSSTRDSSGNTIYF.

Notes on this clone: Additional DNA sequences in this sample encode the identical CDR3. The V and J genes are TRBV29-1 and TRBJ1-5; 9 positions agree with TRBD1. The V and J ends lost 6 bases and 4 bases, in that order; junction bases with no gene match: 1. The CDR3 has 12 residues. Germline-derived CDR1 and CDR2 are SQVTM and ANQGSEA. Here the CDR3 DNA reads TGCAGCGTCGGACAGGGGAATCAGCCCCAGCATTTT. As protein: CSVGQGNQPQHF.

The genes are TRBV7-2 and TRBJ2-5, with D tentatively TRBD1 (5 bases). CDR3 length: 15 residues. The V end was cut by 1 base, the J end by 2 bases, with 11 bases between. Per germline, CDR1 SGHTA and CDR2 FQGNSA. The CDR3 loop is CASSLGWTTQETQYF. The DNA for the CDR3 is TGTGCCAGCAGCTTAGGCTGGACAACTCAAGAGACCCAGTACTTC.

This clone was observed at least ten times. This chain joins TRBV11-2 and TRBJ1-6; 12 bases line up with TRBD1. Germline assignment: CDR1 SGHAT and CDR2 FQNNGV. This CDR3 is 15 amino acids long. The junction had 2 bases not matched to a gene; V was cut back by 4 bases and J by 7 bases. The CDR3 DNA sequence: TGTGCCAGCAGCTCCGGGACAGGGGGCAATTCACCCCTCCACTTT. It specifies CASSSGTGGNSPLHF.

This clone was observed once. The J gene is TRBJ2-1, the V gene TRBV7-3; 7 bases line up with TRBD2. The V segment lost 3 bases and the J segment 9 bases; nucleotides outside the gene matches: 11. In germline, CDR1 is SGHTA, CDR2 FQGTGA. The CDR3 totals 15 residues. CDR3 bases: TGTGCCAGCAGCTTCCAGACTAGCCGTAATGGTGAGCAGTTCTTC. Residues: CASSFQTSRNGEQFF.

V is TRBV6-6 and J is TRBJ1-2; the D gene is possibly TRBD1 (5 bases). V was pared by 5 bases and J by 6 bases, with 13 bases between. This CDR3 is 13 amino acids long. Per germline, CDR1 MNHNY and CDR2 SVGAGI (reference sequence). CDR3 in DNA: TGTGCCAGCAGTCCCCCGGGGGAAAATGGCTACACCTTC. Protein sequence: CASSPPGENGYTF.

The chain is built from TRBV7-3 and TRBJ2-3, with D possibly being TRBD2 (7 bases). The CDR3 contains 15 residues. CDR1 is SGHTA and CDR2 is FQGTGA in the germline V gene. V shed 5 bases and J shed 0 bases, with 12 bases lying between them. For the CDR3, the DNA is TGTGCCAGCAGCCTATCGGGGGGCAGCACAGATACGCAGTATTTT. Translated: CASSLSGGSTDTQYF.

This sequence joins TRBV28 and TRBJ1-4; TRBD1 might be the D (5 bases). V gave up 5 bases and J gave up 11 bases, with 18 bases separating them. Germline CDR1 is MDHEN and CDR2 is SYDVKM. The CDR3 is 14 residues long. CDR3 sequence (DNA): TGTGCCAGCAGTAGGACAAATGTCGAAGGTAAACTGTTTTTT. This sequence encodes CASSRTNVEGKLFF.

This clone appeared a few times. V gene TRBV5-5 combines with J gene TRBJ1-6; possible D gene TRBD1, 6 bases. This CDR3 is built from 15 residues. The germline CDR1 and CDR2 sequences are SGHKS and YYEKEE (reference sequence). V lost 3 bases and J lost 6, with 13 bases in between. CDR3 nucleotides: TGTGCCAGCAGCTCCTGGACAGTTGGTAATTCACCCCTCCACTTT. It specifies CASSSWTVGNSPLHF.

A few counts support this clone. V is TRBV6-6 and J is TRBJ1-3; 7 bases are shared with TRBD1. Per germline, CDR1 MNHNY and CDR2 SVGAGI (reference sequence). The V segment lost 6 bases and the J segment 0 bases; nucleotides outside the gene matches: 2. This CDR3 has 14 residues. CDR3 nucleotides: TGTGCCAGCAGCACAGGGGACTCTGGAAACACCATATATTTT. This encodes CASSTGDSGNTIYF.

The CDR3 coding sequence is TGTGCCAGCAGCGACGACTCTACCTACGAGCAGTACTTC. Protein product: CASSDDSTYEQYF. V usage is TRBV9 and J usage is TRBJ2-7; no clear D. V lost 3 bases and J 2 bases, leaving 9 bases between the germline ends. Germline V gene data show CDR1 as SGDLS and CDR2 as YYNGEE. The CDR3 is made up of 13 amino acids.

CDR3 DNA sequence: TGCGCCAGCAGCTCAGAGTCTAGGGGGACCATATATTTT. Translation: CASSSESRGTIYF. The gene calls are TRBV5-1 and TRBJ1-3; D perhaps matches TRBD1 (6 bases). The CDR3 runs to 13 residues. Germline V CDR1 and CDR2: SGHRS, YFSETQ. The germline V and J ends were trimmed by 3 bases and 10 bases, with 14 bases remaining between them.

For the CDR3, the DNA is TGTGCCAGTAGTATTAACAGCTTCATGAACACTGAAGCTTTCTTT. Amino acid sequence: CASSINSFMNTEAFF. The chain recombines TRBV19 with TRBJ1-1; D call uncertain. This CDR3 is built from 15 residues. Germline assignment: CDR1 LNHDA and CDR2 SQIVND (reference sequence). Deletions cut 3 bases from V and 0 bases from J, with 11 bases between.

The V call is TRBV19, the J call TRBJ1-6, with TRBD1 identical over 9 bases. Germline values: CDR1 LNHDA, CDR2 SQIVND (reference sequence). The CDR3 is 14 residues long. V gave up 4 bases and J gave up 6 bases; unmatched junction bases: 1. The CDR3 spells CASSTTGGNSPLHF. As DNA, the CDR3 is TGTGCCAGTAGTACGACAGGGGGTAATTCACCCCTCCACTTT.

The sample holds one count of this clone. The rearrangement joins TRBV11-1 to TRBJ1-1; 11 bases fit TRBD1. CDR1 is SGHAT, CDR2 FQDESV, per germline (reference sequence). The V segment lost 5 bases and the J segment 1 base; nucleotides outside the gene matches: 3. This CDR3 has 15 amino acids. The CDR3, as DNA: TGTGCCAGCAGCCTGGACAGGGGGCGGAACACTGAAGCTTTCTTT. Translation gives CASSLDRGRNTEAFF.

The V and J genes are TRBV25-1 and TRBJ1-2; no clear D. There are 12 residues in the CDR3. The germline V gene encodes CDR1 MGHDK and CDR2 SYGVNS. V was trimmed by 8 bases and J by 4 bases, leaving 11 bases between them. CDR3 in DNA: TGTGCCAGCCGTAGCGGCACCTATGGCTACACCTTC. Protein: CASRSGTYGYTF.

This chain links TRBV28 with TRBJ1-3; no definite D call. Trimming shortened V by 4 bases and J by 0 bases, and 7 bases separated the two germline ends. CDR1 and CDR2 (germline): MDHEN, SYDVKM. The CDR3 totals 14 residues. CDR3 in amino acids: CASSSGSSGNTIYF. CDR3 DNA sequence: TGTGCCAGCAGTTCGGGGAGCTCTGGAAACACCATATATTTT.

The chain links TRBV6-1 to TRBJ1-5, with D possibly TRBD1 on 5 matching bases. This CDR3 spans 15 amino acids. V was cut by 2 bases and J by 5 bases, with 13 bases left in between. Germline assignment: CDR1 MNHNS and CDR2 SASEGT. The CDR3 protein is CASSESAGLHQPQHF. The DNA of the CDR3 is TGTGCCAGCAGTGAATCGGCAGGGCTCCATCAGCCCCAGCATTTT.

V and J are TRBV7-2 and TRBJ1-2, with 8 bases that match TRBD1. The CDR3 runs 17 residues. Trimming removed 6 bases from V and 5 bases from J; junction bases left unmatched: 17. From germline, CDR1 is SGHTA and CDR2 FQGNSA. The CDR3 nucleotides are TGTGCCAGCAGTCCAGATGGCCGGGCAGGGGGCGTATATGGCTACACCTTC. Translated: CASSPDGRAGGVYGYTF.